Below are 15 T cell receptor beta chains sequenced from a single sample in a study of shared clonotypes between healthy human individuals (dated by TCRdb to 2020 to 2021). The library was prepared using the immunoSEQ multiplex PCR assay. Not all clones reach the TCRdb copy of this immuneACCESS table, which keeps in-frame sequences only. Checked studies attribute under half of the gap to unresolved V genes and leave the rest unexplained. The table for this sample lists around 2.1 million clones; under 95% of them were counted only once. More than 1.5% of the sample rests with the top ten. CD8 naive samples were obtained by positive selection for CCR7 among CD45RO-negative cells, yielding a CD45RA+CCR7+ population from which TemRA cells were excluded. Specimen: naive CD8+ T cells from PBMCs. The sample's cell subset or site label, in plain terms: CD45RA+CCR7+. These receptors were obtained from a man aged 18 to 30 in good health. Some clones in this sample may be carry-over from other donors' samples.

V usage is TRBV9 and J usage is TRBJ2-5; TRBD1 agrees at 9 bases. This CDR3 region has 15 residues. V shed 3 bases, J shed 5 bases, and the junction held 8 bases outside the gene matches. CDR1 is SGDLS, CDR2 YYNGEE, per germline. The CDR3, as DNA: TGTGCCAGCAGCGCCCCCGGGACAGGGAGGGAGACCCAGTACTTC. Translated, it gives CASSAPGTGRETQYF. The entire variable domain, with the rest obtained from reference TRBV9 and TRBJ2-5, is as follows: DSGVTQTPKHLITATGQRVTLRCSPRSGDLSVYWYQQSLDQGLQFLIQYYNGEERAKGNILERFSAQQFPDLHSELNLSSLELGDSALYFCASSAPGTGRETQYFGPGTRLLVL.

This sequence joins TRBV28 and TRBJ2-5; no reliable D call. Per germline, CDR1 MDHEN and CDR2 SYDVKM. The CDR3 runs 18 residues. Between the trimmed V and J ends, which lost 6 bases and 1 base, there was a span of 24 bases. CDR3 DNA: TGTGCCAGCAGCACCCGAACTTTAGTCGAAAACCTCCAAGAGACCCAGTACTTC. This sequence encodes CASSTRTLVENLQETQYF. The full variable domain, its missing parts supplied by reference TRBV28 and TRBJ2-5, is DVKVTQSSRYLVKRTGEKVFLECVQDMDHENMFWYRQDPGLGLRLIYFSYDVKMKEKGDIPEGYSVSREKKERFSLILESASTNQTSMYLCASSTRTLVENLQETQYFGPGTRLLVL.

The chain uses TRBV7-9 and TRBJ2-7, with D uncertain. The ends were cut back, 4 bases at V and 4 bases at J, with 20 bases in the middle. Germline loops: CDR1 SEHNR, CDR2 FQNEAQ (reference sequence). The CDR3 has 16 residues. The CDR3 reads CASSSLLGPKPYEQYF. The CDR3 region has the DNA TGTGCCAGCAGCTCCCTGTTAGGACCAAAACCTTACGAGCAGTACTTC.

The CDR3 DNA is TGTGCCAGCAGGACTAGCGAGCAGTTCTTC. Protein sequence: CASRTSEQFF. The genes are TRBV6-1 and TRBJ2-1, with 7 bases fitting TRBD2. The germline CDR1 and CDR2 sequences are MNHNS and SASEGT. V lost 6 bases and J lost 10; bases outside the gene matches: 0. The CDR3 contains 10 residues.

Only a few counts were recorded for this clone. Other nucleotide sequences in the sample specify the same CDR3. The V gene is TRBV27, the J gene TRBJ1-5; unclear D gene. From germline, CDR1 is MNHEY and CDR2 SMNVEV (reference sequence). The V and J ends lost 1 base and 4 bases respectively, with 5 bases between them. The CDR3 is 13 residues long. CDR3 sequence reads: CASSLWANQPQHF. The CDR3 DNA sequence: TGTGCCAGCAGTTTATGGGCGAATCAGCCCCAGCATTTT.

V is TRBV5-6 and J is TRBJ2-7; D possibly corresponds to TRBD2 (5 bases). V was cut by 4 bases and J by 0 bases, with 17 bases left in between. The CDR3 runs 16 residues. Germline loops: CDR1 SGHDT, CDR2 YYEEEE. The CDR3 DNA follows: TGTGCCAGCAGCCGATGGACGGAGGACCTCTCCTACGAGCAGTACTTC. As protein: CASSRWTEDLSYEQYF.

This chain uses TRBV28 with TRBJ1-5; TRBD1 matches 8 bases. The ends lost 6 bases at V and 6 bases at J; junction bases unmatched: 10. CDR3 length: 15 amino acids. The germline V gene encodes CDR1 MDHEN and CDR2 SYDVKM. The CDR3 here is CASSYGQGVGQPQHF. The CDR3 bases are TGTGCCAGCAGCTATGGACAGGGAGTGGGTCAGCCCCAGCATTTT.

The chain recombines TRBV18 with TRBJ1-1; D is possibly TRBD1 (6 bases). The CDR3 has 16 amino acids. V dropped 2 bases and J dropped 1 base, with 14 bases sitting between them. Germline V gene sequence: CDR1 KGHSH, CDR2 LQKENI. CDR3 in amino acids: CASSPMGAGQNTEAFF. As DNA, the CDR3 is TGTGCCAGCTCACCAATGGGAGCGGGACAGAACACTGAAGCTTTCTTT.

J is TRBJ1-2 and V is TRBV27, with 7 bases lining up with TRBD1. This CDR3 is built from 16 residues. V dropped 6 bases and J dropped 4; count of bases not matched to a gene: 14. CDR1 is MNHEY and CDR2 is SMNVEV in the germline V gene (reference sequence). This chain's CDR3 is CASSQIPGGAFYGYTF. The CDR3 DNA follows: TGTGCCAGCAGCCAGATACCAGGGGGGGCCTTCTATGGCTACACCTTC.

This chain's CDR3 is CASSLAWDSGTEAFF. The CDR3, as DNA: TGCGCCAGCAGCTTGGCCTGGGATTCGGGCACTGAAGCTTTCTTT. This sequence joins TRBV5-1 and TRBJ1-1; D gene unclear. This CDR3 contains 15 residues. Trimming shortened V by 0 bases and J by 4 bases, and 13 bases separated the two germline ends. The V gene's germline CDR1 is SGHRS and CDR2 YFSETQ.

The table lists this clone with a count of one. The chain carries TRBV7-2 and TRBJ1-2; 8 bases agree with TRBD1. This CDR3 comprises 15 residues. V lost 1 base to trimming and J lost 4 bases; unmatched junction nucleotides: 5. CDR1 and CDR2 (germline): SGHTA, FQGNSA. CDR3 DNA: TGTGCCAGCAGCTTAGGGCAGGGGGCCATCTATGGCTACACCTTC. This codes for CASSLGQGAIYGYTF.

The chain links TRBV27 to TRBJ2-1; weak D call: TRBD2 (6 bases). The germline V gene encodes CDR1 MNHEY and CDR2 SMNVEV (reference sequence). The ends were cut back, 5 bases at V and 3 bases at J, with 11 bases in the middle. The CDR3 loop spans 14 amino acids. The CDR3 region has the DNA TGTGCCAGCAGTGGCCGGCGGGACTACAATGAGCAGTTCTTC. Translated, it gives CASSGRRDYNEQFF.

CDR3: CASSFGGAFVSGANVLTF. The CDR3 DNA reads TGTGCCAGCAGCTTTGGGGGGGCTTTCGTTTCTGGGGCCAACGTCCTGACTTTC. The chain uses TRBV11-2 and TRBJ2-6, with a weak D call TRBD2 (7 bases). The CDR3 spans 18 residues. Germline CDR1 SGHAT, CDR2 FQNNGV. Deletions cut 3 bases from V and 1 base from J, with 16 bases between.

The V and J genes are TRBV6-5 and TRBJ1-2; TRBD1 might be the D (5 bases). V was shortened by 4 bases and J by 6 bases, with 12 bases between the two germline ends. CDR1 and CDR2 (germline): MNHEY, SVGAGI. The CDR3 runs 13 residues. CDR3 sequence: CASSSGGGDGYTF. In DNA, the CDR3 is TGTGCCAGCAGTTCAGGCGGAGGGGATGGCTACACCTTC.

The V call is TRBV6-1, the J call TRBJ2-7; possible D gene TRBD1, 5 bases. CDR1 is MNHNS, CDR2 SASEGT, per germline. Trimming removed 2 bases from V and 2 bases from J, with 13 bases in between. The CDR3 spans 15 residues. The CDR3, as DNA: TGTGCCAGCAGTGAAATAGGGGCAGGACCCTACGAGCAGTACTTC. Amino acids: CASSEIGAGPYEQYF.